This TCR beta chain emerged from a study of neurological immune-mediated disorders. Findings and limits, study-wide: None of the CDR3 amino acid sequences in expanded clones turned up in more than one subject, which points to private repertoires in all groups.

The cDNA came from 5'RACE with 10-nucleotide random UMIs. One entry per CDR3 protein results from TCRdb running MiXCR on the 5' RACE reads. The sample includes about 50,000 distinct CDR3 sequences, around a tenth seen only once; the top ten take approximately 5.3%. V lost 1 base to trimming and J lost 6 bases, with 8 bases between them. Germline lookup yields CDR1 SGHTA and CDR2 FQGNSA. The CDR3 loop spans 13 amino acids. PBMCs stored at -80 C, 2 million in total, were the source of the unsorted libraries. This clonotype was picked up many times. Its antigen is unknown. This rearrangement joins TRBV7-2 to TRBJ2-3; D is undetermined. The source material was PBMCs. The receptor was derived from a man aged 70-80 years with HTLV-1-associated myelopathy (HAM/TSP). CDR3 bases: TGTGCCAGCAGCTTAGTTTCATGGGATACGCAGTATTTT. Amino acid sequence: CASSLVSWDTQYF.